This is a list of T cell receptor beta chains from one sample in a study of blood T cell repertoires in COVID-19. The assay was immunoSEQ multiplex PCR, and TCRdb's table has in-frame clones only and misses some. The sample has 150,000 to 190,000 clones, 76% seen once; the top ten hold 3.7%. The sequenced sample consisted of peripheral blood. Receptors originate from a woman of 80 years or more with acute or convalescent COVID-19. CDR3s include the opening cysteine and the closing phenylalanine or tryptophan. Size is stated for part of the rows, as once, few or many counts, or as a class when the clone is expanded.

V	J	size	CDR3
TRBV5-1	TRBJ1-5	-	CASSLDSYSNQPQHF
TRBV11-2	TRBJ2-5	-	CASSLGAVETQYF
TRBV30	TRBJ2-1	-	CAWNNRPVFNEQFF
TRBV7-7	TRBJ1-1	-	CASSPPPPGGTEAFF
TRBV2	TRBJ1-4	-	CATGRTGNKNEKLFF
TRBV5-1	TRBJ2-1	-	CASSSRGNEQFF
TRBV6-5	TRBJ1-3	-	CASMFQGSNTIYF
TRBV21-1	TRBJ2-2	-	CAGFATGALNGGELFF
TRBV19	TRBJ2-6	-	CASTPRGGTSGANVLTF
TRBV2	TRBJ1-5	-	CASSDVGGSHQPQHF
TRBV6-5	TRBJ1-1	-	CASSSYGEGGDTEAFF
TRBV7-6	TRBJ1-3	-	CASSPRQGTGNTIYF
TRBV6-1	TRBJ2-1	-	CASSESLADYNEQFF
TRBV30	TRBJ2-3	-	CAWSPSGTPDTQYF
TRBV11-1	TRBJ1-1	-	CASSLDRGADTEAFF
TRBV18	TRBJ2-7	-	CASSQNRDRSSYEQYF
TRBV7-2	TRBJ1-5	-	CASSLVGDQPQHF
TRBV6-4	TRBJ1-6	-	CASSDGQGGSPLHF
TRBV19	TRBJ1-2	-	CASSSFQGYGYTF
TRBV29-1	TRBJ2-6	-	CSVLIFGGSGANVLTF
TRBV7-9	TRBJ2-1	-	CASSLGGGGEQFF
TRBV5-1	TRBJ2-7	once	CASSLQGIYEQYF
TRBV11-2	TRBJ2-1	-	CASSPWAGGQNEQFF
TRBV1	TRBJ1-1	-	CTSSQERGRNTEAFF
TRBV20-1	TRBJ1-1	-	CSAHRLKVAFF
TRBV30	TRBJ1-1	-	CAWSLGEVDTEAFF
TRBV10-3	TRBJ1-5	-	CAISAEQNQPQHF
TRBV29-1	TRBJ2-1	once	CSVEARSESGRGHEQFF
TRBV16	TRBJ1-4	-	CASSHGDRLNEKLFF
TRBV3-1/TRBV3-2	TRBJ2-7	-	CASSQAGFEQYF
TRBV18	TRBJ1-2	-	CASSPGQGGYGYTF
TRBV11-2	TRBJ2-1	-	CASSLRTSGSSYNEQFF
TRBV5-4	TRBJ2-1	-	CASSLWASGNSEQFF
TRBV6-5	TRBJ1-1	-	CASSLSGAANTEAFF
TRBV6-5	TRBJ1-1	-	CASKTGQGNTEAFF
TRBV18	TRBJ2-3	few	CASSPTSGGGTDTQYF
TRBV30	TRBJ1-3	-	CAWSQGAGNTIYF
TRBV25-1	TRBJ1-1	-	CASSELEGLDTEAFF
TRBV27	TRBJ1-6	-	CASSFVPGQGNSPLHF
TRBV11-2	TRBJ1-1	-	CASSLALAGSITEAFF
TRBV9	TRBJ2-5	-	CASNRTAALSQETQYF
TRBV7-9	TRBJ2-6	-	CASFLSGANVLTF
TRBV30	TRBJ2-7	-	CAWRTGFYEQYF
TRBV6-2/TRBV6-3	TRBJ2-4	-	CASSTLSEPGGGIQYF
TRBV3-1/TRBV3-2	TRBJ2-1	-	CASSLRLAGMNEQFF
TRBV24-1	TRBJ2-5	once	CATSDSLQGAQYF
TRBV4-2	TRBJ2-1	-	CASSQDPGQMLLVF
TRBV18	TRBJ2-2	-	CASSPRGATNTGELFF
TRBV27	TRBJ2-7	-	CASSSQGQGSYEQYF
TRBV7-8	TRBJ2-5	-	CASSLAIGTGYQETQYF
TRBV3-1/TRBV3-2	TRBJ2-2	-	CASSHLAGWVGGGELFF
TRBV29-1	TRBJ1-1	-	CSAGWRTEAFF
TRBV7-2	TRBJ2-1	-	CASSPGQGFSSYNEQFF
TRBV5-1	TRBJ1-2	-	CASSPVGDRELFDGYTF
TRBV10-2	TRBJ1-4	-	CASSKSAQENEKLFF
TRBV5-1	TRBJ2-2	-	CASTLGKGATGELFF
TRBV30	TRBJ2-1	-	CAWSAQLAGGPSSYNEQFF
TRBV6-6	TRBJ2-5	-	CASSPRTSGRARETQYF
TRBV20-1	TRBJ2-7	-	CSASNKDSYSYEQYF
TRBV9	TRBJ1-1	-	CASTARGGGDTEAFF